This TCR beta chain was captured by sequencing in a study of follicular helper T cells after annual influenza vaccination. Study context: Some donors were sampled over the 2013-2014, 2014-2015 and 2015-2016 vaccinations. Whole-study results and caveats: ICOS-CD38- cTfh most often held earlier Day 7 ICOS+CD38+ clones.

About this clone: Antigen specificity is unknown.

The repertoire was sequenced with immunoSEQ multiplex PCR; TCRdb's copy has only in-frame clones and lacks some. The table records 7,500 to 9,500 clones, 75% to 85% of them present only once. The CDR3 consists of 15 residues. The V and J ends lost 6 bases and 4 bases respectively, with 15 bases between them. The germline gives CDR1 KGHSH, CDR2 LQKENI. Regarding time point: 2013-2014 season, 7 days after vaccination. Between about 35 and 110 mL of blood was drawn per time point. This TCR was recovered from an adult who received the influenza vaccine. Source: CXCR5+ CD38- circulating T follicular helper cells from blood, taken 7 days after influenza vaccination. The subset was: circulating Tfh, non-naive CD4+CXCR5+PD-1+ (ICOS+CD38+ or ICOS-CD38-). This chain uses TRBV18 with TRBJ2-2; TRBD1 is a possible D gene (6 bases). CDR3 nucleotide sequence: TGTGCCAGCTCTCCTGAAACAGGGACCACCGGGGAGCTGTTTTTT. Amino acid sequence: CASSPETGTTGELFF.